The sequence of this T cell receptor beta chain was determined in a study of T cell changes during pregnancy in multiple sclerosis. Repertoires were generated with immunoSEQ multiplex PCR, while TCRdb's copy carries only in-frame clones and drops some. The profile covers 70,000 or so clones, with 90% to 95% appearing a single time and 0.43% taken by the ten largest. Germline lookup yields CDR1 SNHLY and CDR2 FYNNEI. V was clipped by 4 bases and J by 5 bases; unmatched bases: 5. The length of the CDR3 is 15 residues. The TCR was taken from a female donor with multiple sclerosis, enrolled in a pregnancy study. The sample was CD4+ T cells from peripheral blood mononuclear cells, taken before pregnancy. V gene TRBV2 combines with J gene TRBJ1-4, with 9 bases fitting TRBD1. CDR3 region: CASSGRTGVNEKLFF. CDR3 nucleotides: TGTGCCAGCAGTGGCAGGACAGGGGTAAATGAAAAACTGTTTTTT.